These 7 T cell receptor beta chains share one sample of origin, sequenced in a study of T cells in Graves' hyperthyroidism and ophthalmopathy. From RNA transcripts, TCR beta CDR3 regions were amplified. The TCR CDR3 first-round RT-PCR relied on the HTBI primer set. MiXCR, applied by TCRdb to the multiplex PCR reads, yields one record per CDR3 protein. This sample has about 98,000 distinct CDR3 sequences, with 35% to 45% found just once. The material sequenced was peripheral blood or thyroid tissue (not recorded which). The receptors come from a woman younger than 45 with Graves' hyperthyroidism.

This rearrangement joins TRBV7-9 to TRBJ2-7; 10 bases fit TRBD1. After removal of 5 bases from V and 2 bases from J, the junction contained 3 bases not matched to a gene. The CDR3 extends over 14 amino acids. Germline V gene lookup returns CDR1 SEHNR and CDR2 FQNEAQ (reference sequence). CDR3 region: CASSPGTGAYEQYF. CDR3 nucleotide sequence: TGTGCCAGCAGCCCTGGGACAGGGGCCTACGAGCAGTACTTC. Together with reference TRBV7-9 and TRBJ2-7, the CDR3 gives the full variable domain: DTGVSQNPRHKITKRGQNVTFRCDPISEHNRLYWYRQTLGQGPEFLTYFQNEAQLEKSRLLSDRFSAERPKGSFSTLEIQRTEQGDSAMYLCASSPGTGAYEQYFGPGTRLTVT.

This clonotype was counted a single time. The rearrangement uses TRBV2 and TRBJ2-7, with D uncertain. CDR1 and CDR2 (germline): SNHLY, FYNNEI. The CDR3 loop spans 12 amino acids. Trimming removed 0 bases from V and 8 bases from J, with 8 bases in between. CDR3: CASSEALSQQYF. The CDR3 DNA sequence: TGTGCCAGCAGTGAAGCGCTCTCCCAGCAGTACTTC.

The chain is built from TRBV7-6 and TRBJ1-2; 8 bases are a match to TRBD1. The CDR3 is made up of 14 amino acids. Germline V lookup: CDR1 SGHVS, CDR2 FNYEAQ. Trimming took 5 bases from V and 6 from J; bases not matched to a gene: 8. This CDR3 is CASSPYTGGDGYTF. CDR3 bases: TGTGCCAGCAGCCCTTACACAGGGGGTGATGGCTACACCTTC.

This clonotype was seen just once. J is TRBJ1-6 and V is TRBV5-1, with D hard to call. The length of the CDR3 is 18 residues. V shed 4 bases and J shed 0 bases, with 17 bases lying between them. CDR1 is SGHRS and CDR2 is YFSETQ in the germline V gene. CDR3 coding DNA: TGCGCCAGCAGCCACGAGACGGTTCTGAGCTCCTATAATTCACCCCTCCACTTT. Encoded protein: CASSHETVLSSYNSPLHF.

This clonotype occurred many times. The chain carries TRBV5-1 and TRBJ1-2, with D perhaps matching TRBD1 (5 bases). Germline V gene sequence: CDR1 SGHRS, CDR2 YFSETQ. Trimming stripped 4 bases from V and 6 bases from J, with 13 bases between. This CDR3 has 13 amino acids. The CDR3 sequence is CASSHGAGDGYTF. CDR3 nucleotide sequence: TGCGCCAGCAGCCACGGAGCGGGGGATGGCTACACCTTC.

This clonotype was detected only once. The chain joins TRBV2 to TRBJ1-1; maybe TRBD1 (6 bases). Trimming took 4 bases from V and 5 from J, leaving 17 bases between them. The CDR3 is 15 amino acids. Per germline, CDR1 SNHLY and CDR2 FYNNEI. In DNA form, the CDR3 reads TGTGCCAGCAGTGCCATCTGGGGGCAGGGTACTGAAGCTTTCTTT. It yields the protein CASSAIWGQGTEAFF.

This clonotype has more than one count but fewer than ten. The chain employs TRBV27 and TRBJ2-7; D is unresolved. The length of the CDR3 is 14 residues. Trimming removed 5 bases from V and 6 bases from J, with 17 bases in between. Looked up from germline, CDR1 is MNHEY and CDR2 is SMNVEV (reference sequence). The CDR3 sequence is CASSPTRTSLEQYF. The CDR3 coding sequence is TGTGCCAGCAGTCCTACCAGGACCTCACTCGAGCAGTACTTC.